The next 5 T cell receptor beta chains were all read from a single sample in a study of Ad26.COV2.S vaccination and SARS-CoV-2 variants. The treatment was: 15 to 20 received Ad26.COV2.S at low or high dose, single or two shots; a few received placebo; per-sample allocation not given. Following the first vaccine or placebo injection, samples were taken on day 63. Assay used: immunoSEQ multiplex PCR; TCRdb lists only in-frame clones, some missing. The table lists 350,000 to 400,000 clones, more than 85% of them singletons. The starting material was peripheral blood, obtained in a trial of Ad26.COV2.S vaccine versus placebo. Receptors originate from a person between 18 and 60 years old who received the Ad26.COV2.S COVID-19 vaccine or a placebo.

This clone showed up just once. In DNA form, the CDR3 reads TGTGCCAGCAGCCCCGGGGACAGGGTCTACGAGCAGTACTTC. It specifies CASSPGDRVYEQYF. The chain combines TRBV11-2 with TRBJ2-7; TRBD1 agrees at 9 bases. This CDR3 is built from 14 residues. V dropped 5 bases and J dropped 3; count of bases not matched to a gene: 5. Germline lookup yields CDR1 SGHAT and CDR2 FQNNGV.

The chain carries TRBV9 and TRBJ2-6; D remains ambiguous. Per the germline V gene, CDR1 is SGDLS and CDR2 is YYNGEE. The CDR3 loop spans 13 amino acids. V lost 3 bases to trimming and J lost 4 bases, with 5 bases between them. Here the CDR3 reads CASSARGANVLTF. The CDR3 nucleotides are TGTGCCAGCAGCGCGCGGGGGGCCAACGTCCTGACTTTC.

This chain uses TRBV27 with TRBJ1-6; D not certain. V lost 6 bases, J lost 10 bases, and 16 bases lay in between. Germline CDR1 MNHEY, CDR2 SMNVEV (reference sequence). The length of the CDR3 is 14 residues. The CDR3 DNA reads TGTGCCAGCAGGGTAGACGGCCTTGGGTCACCCCTCCACTTT. This gives the protein CASRVDGLGSPLHF.

The chain joins TRBV19 to TRBJ2-1; TRBD2 agrees at 7 bases. The CDR3 totals 13 residues. J gave up 7 bases and V 5 bases, and 5 bases lay outside the gene matches. Germline CDR1 reads LNHDA; CDR2 reads SQIVND (reference sequence). The CDR3 DNA follows: TGTGCCAGTAGTCGGGACTATATGAATGAGCAGTTCTTC. It yields the protein CASSRDYMNEQFF.

The chain employs TRBV15 and TRBJ2-7; a weak D match, TRBD1 (5 bases). The CDR3 totals 19 residues. The V end was cut by 0 bases, the J end by 0 bases, with 21 bases between. CDR1 and CDR2 from the germline V gene are LNHNV and YYDKDF (reference sequence). In DNA form, the CDR3 reads TGTGCCACCAGCAGAGATACCCCCCGACAGACACTGAGCTCCTACGAGCAGTACTTC. Amino acid sequence: CATSRDTPRQTLSSYEQYF.